The sequence of this T cell receptor (beta chain) was determined in a study of T cell changes during pregnancy in multiple sclerosis. This CDR3 has 17 amino acids. The V and J ends lost 0 bases and 1 base, in that order; junction bases with no gene match: 4. Looked up from germline, CDR1 is SGHRS and CDR2 is YFSETQ. The protocol was immunoSEQ multiplex PCR, while the TCRdb copy is restricted to in-frame clones and leaves out a portion. The sample gives about 69,000 clones, 90% to 95% of which show up once; about 0.27% is in the top ten. Sample: CD4+ T cells from peripheral blood mononuclear cells, taken in the third trimester of pregnancy. The chain links TRBV5-1 to TRBJ1-1; 12 nucleotides match TRBD1. This receptor was obtained from a female donor in good health, enrolled as a control in a pregnancy study. CDR3 loop: CASSLEGTGGANTEAFF. CDR3 coding DNA: TGCGCCAGCAGCTTGGAGGGGACAGGGGGCGCGAACACTGAAGCTTTCTTT. The whole variable domain, filled in from reference TRBV5-1 and TRBJ1-1, reads KAGVTQTPRYLIKTRGQQVTLSCSPISGHRSVSWYQQTPGQGLQFLFEYFSETQRNKGNFPGRFSGRQFSNSRSEMNVSTLELGDSALYLCASSLEGTGGANTEAFFGQGTRLTVV.